This TCR beta chain is drawn from a study of blood T cell repertoires in COVID-19. The junction had 9 bases not matched to a gene; V was cut back by 6 bases and J by 2 bases. The germline CDR1 and CDR2 sequences are MDHEN and SYDVKM. This CDR3 is built from 15 residues. Here immunoSEQ multiplex PCR was the method, and the copy in TCRdb shows in-frame clones only, minus some. The sample carries a few hundred thousand clones, just under 90% recorded once. Source material: peripheral blood. The chain links TRBV28 to TRBJ1-2, with 7 bases lining up with TRBD1. The source of this sequence is a man in his 60s who had recovered from COVID-19. The chain's CDR3 is CASRLPGQWNYGYTF. The DNA for the CDR3 is TGTGCCAGCAGGCTTCCGGGACAGTGGAACTATGGCTACACCTTC.